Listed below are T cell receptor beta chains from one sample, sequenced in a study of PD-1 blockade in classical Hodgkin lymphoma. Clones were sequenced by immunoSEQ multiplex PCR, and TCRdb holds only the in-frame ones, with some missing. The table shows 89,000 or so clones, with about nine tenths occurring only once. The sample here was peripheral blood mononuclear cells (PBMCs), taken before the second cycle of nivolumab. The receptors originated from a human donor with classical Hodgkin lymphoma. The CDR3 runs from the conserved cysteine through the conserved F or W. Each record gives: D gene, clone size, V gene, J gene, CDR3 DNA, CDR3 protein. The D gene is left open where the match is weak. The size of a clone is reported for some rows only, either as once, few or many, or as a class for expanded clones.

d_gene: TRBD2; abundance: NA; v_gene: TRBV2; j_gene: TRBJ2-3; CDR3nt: TGTGCCAGCAGCCCGACTAGCGGGAGAGGAGATACGCAGTATTTT; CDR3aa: CASSPTSGRGDTQYF
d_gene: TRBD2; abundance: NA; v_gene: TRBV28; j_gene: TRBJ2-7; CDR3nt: TGTGCCAGCAGTGACATAGCGGGAGGGCAAGGCGAGCAGTACTTC; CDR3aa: CASSDIAGGQGEQYF
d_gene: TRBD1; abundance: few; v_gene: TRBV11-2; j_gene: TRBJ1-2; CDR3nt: TGTGCCAGCAGCTTACAAACAGGGGGCGAAAGCTACACCTTC; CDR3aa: CASSLQTGGESYTF
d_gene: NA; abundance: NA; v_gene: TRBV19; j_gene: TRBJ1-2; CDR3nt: TGTGCCAGTAATGTGGAGGGATTCTATGGCTACACCTTC; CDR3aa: CASNVEGFYGYTF
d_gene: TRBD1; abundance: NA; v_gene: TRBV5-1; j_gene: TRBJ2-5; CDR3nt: TGCGCCAGCAGCTCACCGACAGGGGCAGAGGAGACCCAGTACTTC; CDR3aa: CASSSPTGAEETQYF
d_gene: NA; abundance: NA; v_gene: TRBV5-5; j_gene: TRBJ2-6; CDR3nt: TGTGCCAGCACTCCAGCTGGGGCCAACGTCCTGACTTTC; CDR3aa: CASTPAGANVLTF
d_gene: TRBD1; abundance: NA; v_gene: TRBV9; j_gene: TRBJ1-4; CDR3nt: TGTGCCAGCAGCGCAGATCCGACAGGGCCTAATGAAAAACTGTTTTTT; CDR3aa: CASSADPTGPNEKLFF
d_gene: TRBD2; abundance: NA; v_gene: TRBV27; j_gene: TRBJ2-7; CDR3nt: TGTGCCAGCAGTCCGAACAGCGGGAGTGGGAGCCACGAGCAGTACTTC; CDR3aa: CASSPNSGSGSHEQYF
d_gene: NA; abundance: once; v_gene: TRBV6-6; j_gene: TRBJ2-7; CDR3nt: TGTGCCAGCAGTTCCAAGATCGACGAGCAGTACTTC; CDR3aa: CASSSKIDEQYF
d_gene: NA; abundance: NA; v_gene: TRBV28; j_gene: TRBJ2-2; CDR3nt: TGTGCCAGCAACCGGCCCGGGGACACCGGGGAGCTGTTTTTT; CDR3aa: CASNRPGDTGELFF
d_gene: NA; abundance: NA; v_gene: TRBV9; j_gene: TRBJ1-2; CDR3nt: TGTGCCAGCAGCCCGAACGGACCGGACTATGGCTACACCTTC; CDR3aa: CASSPNGPDYGYTF
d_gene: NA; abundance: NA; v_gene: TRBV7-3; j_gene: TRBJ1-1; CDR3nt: TGTGCCAGCAGCCTATGGGGTCCGAACGCTGAAGCTTTCTTT; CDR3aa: CASSLWGPNAEAFF
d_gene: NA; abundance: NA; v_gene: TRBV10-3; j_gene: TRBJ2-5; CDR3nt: TGTGCCATCAGTGAGTTGGCCTGGACACTGCAAGAGACCCAGTACTTC; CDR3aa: CAISELAWTLQETQYF
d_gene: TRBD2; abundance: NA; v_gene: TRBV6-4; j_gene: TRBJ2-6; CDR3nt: TGTGCCAGCAGTGCCACGGGAGGATATGGGGCCAACGTCCTGACTTTC; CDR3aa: CASSATGGYGANVLTF
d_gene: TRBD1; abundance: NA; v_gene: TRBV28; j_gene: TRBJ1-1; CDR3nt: TGTGCCAGCAGTTCCCGGGACAGCCCCACTGAAGCTTTCTTT; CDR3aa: CASSSRDSPTEAFF
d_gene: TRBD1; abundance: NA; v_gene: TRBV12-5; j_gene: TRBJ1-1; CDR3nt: TGTGCTAGTGGTTTGGCCTGGACAGGGGGGAACACTGAAGCTTTCTTT; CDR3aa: CASGLAWTGGNTEAFF
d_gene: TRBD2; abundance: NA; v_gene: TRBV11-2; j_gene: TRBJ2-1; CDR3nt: TGTGCCAGCAGTGGGGCACTAGCGGGAGGGCCCTCGGGAAATGAGCAGTTCTTC; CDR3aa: CASSGALAGGPSGNEQFF
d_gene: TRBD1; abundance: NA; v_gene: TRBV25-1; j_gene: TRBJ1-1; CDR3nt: TGTGCCAGCAGTGCCCCCGGGACAGTGAACACTGAAGCTTTCTTT; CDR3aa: CASSAPGTVNTEAFF
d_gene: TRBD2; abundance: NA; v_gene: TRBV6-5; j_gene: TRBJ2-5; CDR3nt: TGTGCCAGCAGTTCCACTATAGCGGGAGGGTCAGAGACCCAGTACTTC; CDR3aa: CASSSTIAGGSETQYF
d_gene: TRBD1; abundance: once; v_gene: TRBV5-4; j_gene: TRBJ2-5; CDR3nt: TGTGCCAGCAGCTTGGGAGGGGGCCTAGAAGAGACCCAGTACTTC; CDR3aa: CASSLGGGLEETQYF
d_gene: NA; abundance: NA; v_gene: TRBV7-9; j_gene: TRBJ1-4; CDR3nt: TGTGCCAGCACCGACTATGAGGTCTTTGAAAAACTGTTTTTT; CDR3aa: CASTDYEVFEKLFF
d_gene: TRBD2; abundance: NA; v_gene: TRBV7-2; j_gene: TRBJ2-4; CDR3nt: TGTGCCAGCAGCTCGGGACTAGTTTGGACTCTGGCCAAAAACATTCAGTACTTC; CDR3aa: CASSSGLVWTLAKNIQYF
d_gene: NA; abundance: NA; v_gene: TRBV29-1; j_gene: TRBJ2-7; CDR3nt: TGCAGCGTTGCGGGTGAGAAACTTTACGAGCAGTACTTC; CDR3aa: CSVAGEKLYEQYF
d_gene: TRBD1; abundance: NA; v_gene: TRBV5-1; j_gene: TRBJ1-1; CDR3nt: TGCGCCAGCAGCCCTCTGGGACAGGGCCCACAGTACGCTGAAGCTTTCTTT; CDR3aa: CASSPLGQGPQYAEAFF
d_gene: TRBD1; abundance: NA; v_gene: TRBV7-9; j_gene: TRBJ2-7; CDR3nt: TGTGCCAGCAAGGGGGCTACTTACGAGCAGTACTTC; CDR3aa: CASKGATYEQYF
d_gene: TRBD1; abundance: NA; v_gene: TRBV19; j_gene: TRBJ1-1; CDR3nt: TGTGCCAGTAGCCTATACTTGGGACAGGGGGCGCGTACTGAAGCTTTCTTT; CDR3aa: CASSLYLGQGARTEAFF
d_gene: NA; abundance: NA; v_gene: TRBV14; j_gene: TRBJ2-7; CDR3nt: TGTGCCAGCAGCCAAGAGACAGCCCCCTACGAGCAGTACTTC; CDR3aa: CASSQETAPYEQYF
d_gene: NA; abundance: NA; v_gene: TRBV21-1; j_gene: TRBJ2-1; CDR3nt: TGTGCCAGCAGTATTGGGTGTAGCGGAGTTGAGCAGTTCTTC; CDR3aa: CASSIGCSGVEQFF
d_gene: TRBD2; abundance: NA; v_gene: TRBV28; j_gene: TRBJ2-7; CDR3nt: TGTGCCAGCAGTTTTACGGGGGGAATCTATGGCGAGCAGTACTTC; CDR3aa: CASSFTGGIYGEQYF
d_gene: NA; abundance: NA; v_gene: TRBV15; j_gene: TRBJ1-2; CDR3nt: TGTGCCACCTTGGGACCAATTAGGGTTGGCTATGGCTACACCTTC; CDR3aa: CATLGPIRVGYGYTF